This T cell receptor (beta chain) was documented in a study of T cells in Graves' hyperthyroidism and ophthalmopathy. The CDR3 spans 13 residues. The V gene's germline CDR1 is SGHNT and CDR2 YYREEE (reference sequence). Using RNA transcripts as the source, TCR beta CDR3 regions were amplified. The HTBI primer set was used in a first-round RT-PCR of the TCR CDR3. TCRdb used MiXCR to reprocess the multiplex PCR reads, holding one entry per CDR3 protein. The data show 500,000 to 600,000 distinct CDR3 sequences, around 42% seen once. The clonotype originates from an adult woman with Graves' disease, either hyperthyroidism or ophthalmopathy (not recorded which). This rearrangement joins TRBV5-4 to TRBJ1-6; 7 bases align to TRBD1. Sequencing was carried out using peripheral blood or thyroid tissue (not recorded which). The CDR3 is CATQDRDNSPLHF. In nucleotides, the CDR3 is TGTGCTACCCAAGACAGGGATAATTCACCCCTCCACTTT.